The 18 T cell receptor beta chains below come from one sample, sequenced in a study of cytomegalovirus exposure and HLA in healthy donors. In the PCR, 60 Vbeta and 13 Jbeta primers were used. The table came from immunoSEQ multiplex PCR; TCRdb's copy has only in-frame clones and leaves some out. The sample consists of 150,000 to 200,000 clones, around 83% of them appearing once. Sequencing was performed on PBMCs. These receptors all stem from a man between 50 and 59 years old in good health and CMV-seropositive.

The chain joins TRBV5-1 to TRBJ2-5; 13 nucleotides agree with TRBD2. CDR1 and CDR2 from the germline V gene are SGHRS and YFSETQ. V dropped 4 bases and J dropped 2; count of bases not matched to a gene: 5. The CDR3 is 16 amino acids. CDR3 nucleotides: TGCGCCAGCAGCCTCGGACTAGCGGGAGCACAAGAGACCCAGTACTTC. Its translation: CASSLGLAGAQETQYF.

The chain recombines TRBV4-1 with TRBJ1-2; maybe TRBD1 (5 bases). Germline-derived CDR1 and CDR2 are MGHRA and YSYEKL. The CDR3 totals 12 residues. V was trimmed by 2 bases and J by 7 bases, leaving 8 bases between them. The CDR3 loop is CASSQKGVGYTF. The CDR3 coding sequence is TGCGCCAGCAGCCAAAAAGGGGTTGGCTACACCTTC.

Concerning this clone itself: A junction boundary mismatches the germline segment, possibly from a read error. The CDR3 DNA is TGTGCTAGCAGCTTAGCACAGGCAGATACGCAGTATTTT. Translated, it gives CASSLAQADTQYF. The V and J genes are TRBV7-7 and TRBJ2-3, with D possibly being TRBD1 (5 bases). The germline V gene has CDR1 SSHAT and CDR2 FNYEAQ (reference sequence). This CDR3 has 13 amino acids.

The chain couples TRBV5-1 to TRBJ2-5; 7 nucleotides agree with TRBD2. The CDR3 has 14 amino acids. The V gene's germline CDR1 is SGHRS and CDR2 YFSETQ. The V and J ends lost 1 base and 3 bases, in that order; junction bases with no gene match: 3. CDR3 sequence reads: CASSLFGGEETQYF. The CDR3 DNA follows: TGCGCCAGCAGCTTGTTTGGGGGGGAAGAGACCCAGTACTTC.

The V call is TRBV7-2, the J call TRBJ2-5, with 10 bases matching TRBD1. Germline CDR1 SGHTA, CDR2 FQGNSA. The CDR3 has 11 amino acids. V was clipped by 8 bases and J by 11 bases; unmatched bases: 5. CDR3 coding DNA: TGTGCCAGCGGTTTGGGACAGGGGCAGTACTTC. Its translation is CASGLGQGQYF.

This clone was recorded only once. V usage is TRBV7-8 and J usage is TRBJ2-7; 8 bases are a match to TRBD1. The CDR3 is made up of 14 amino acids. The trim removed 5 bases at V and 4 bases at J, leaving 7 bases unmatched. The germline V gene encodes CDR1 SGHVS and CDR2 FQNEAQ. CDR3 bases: TGTGCCAGCAGCCCCGGGACAGGCGGATACGAGCAGTACTTC. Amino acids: CASSPGTGGYEQYF.

The CDR3 DNA follows: TGTGCCAGCAGTCCTCGGCAGGCTCCCTCTGGAAACACCATATATTTT. It encodes CASSPRQAPSGNTIYF. The gene calls are TRBV27 and TRBJ1-3; D is uncertain. The CDR3 loop spans 16 amino acids. Germline CDR1 MNHEY, CDR2 SMNVEV (reference sequence). V lost 5 bases to trimming and J lost 0 bases, with 14 bases between them.

In DNA, the CDR3 is TGTGCCAGCAGTTTAGGTCAGGCCCCTAATGAAAAACTGTTTTTT. The encoded protein is CASSLGQAPNEKLFF. J is TRBJ1-4 and V is TRBV27, with D uncertain. CDR1 MNHEY and CDR2 SMNVEV come from the germline V gene (reference sequence). The CDR3 length is 15 residues. V lost 2 bases to trimming and J lost 3 bases, with 10 bases between them.

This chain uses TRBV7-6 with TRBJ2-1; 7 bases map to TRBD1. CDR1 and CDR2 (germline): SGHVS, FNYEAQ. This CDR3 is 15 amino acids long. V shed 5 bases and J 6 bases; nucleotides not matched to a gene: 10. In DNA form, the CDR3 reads TGTGCCAGCAGCAATACAGGGGAAGGAAGCAATGAGCAGTTCTTC. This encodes CASSNTGEGSNEQFF.

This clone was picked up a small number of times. The CDR3 nucleotides are TGTGCCAGCAGTGAAGTGGAGGGAACTACTGGAAACACCATATATTTT. Its protein product is CASSEVEGTTGNTIYF. The rearrangement uses TRBV2 and TRBJ1-3; no clear D gene. Trimming cost V 1 base and J 2 bases, with 12 bases left between them. This CDR3 has 16 residues. Looked up from germline, CDR1 is SNHLY and CDR2 is FYNNEI.

CDR3 in amino acids: CASSESDQPQHF. CDR3 DNA: TGTGCCAGCAGTGAGTCCGATCAGCCCCAGCATTTT. The gene calls are TRBV6-1 and TRBJ1-5; D gene ambiguous. Germline V gives CDR1 MNHNS, CDR2 SASEGT. There are 12 residues in the CDR3. Deletions cut 3 bases from V and 5 bases from J, with 5 bases between.

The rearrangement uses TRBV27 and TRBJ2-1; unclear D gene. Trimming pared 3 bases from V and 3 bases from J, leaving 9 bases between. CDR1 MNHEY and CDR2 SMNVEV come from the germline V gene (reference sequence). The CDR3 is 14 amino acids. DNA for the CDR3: TGTGCCAGCAGTTTTTTACAGATCTACAATGAGCAGTTCTTC. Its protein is CASSFLQIYNEQFF.

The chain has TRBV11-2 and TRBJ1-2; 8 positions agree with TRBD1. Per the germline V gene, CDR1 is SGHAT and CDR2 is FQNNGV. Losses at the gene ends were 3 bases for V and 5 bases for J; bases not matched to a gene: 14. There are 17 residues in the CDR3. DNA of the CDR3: TGTGCCAGCAGCTTCTCCTCCGGGCAGGGGGCGGGGTATGGCTACACCTTC. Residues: CASSFSSGQGAGYGYTF. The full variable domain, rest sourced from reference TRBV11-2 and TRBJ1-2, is EAGVAQSPRYKIIEKRQSVAFWCNPISGHATLYWYQQILGQGPKLLIQFQNNGVVDDSQLPKDRFSAERLKGVDSTLKIQPAKLEDSAVYLCASSFSSGQGAGYGYTFGSGTRLTVV.

CDR3 nucleotide sequence: TGTGCCAGCAGTGACTATCGGGGAAATCAGCCCCAGCATTTT. Its protein product is CASSDYRGNQPQHF. The rearrangement uses TRBV6-6 and TRBJ1-5; unclear D gene. Germline V gene data show CDR1 as MNHNY and CDR2 as SVGAGI (reference sequence). V gave up 5 bases and J gave up 4 bases, with 12 bases separating them. This CDR3 has 14 amino acids.

Here the CDR3 reads CASSLTSSGNTIYF. The CDR3 DNA is TGTGCCAGCAGCTTAACAAGCTCTGGAAACACCATATATTTT. V usage is TRBV11-2 and J usage is TRBJ1-3; D gene uncertain. Germline values: CDR1 SGHAT, CDR2 FQNNGV. V shed 2 bases and J shed 0 bases, with 5 bases lying between them. CDR3 size: 14 residues.

The CDR3 coding sequence is TGTGCCAGCAGCTTAGCGGCCCGGGGCACTGAAGCTTTCTTT. The encoded protein is CASSLAARGTEAFF. The chain joins TRBV7-6 to TRBJ1-1; D gene ambiguous. Trimming removed 0 bases at V and 4 bases at J, with 9 bases between. From germline, CDR1 is SGHVS and CDR2 FNYEAQ. CDR3 size: 14 residues. Full variable domain (outside the CDR3, taken from reference TRBV7-6 and TRBJ1-1): GAGVSQSPRYKVTKRGQDVALRCDPISGHVSLYWYRQALGQGPEFLTYFNYEAQQDKSGLPNDRFSAERPEGSISTLTIQRTEQRDSAMYRCASSLAARGTEAFFGQGTRLTVV.

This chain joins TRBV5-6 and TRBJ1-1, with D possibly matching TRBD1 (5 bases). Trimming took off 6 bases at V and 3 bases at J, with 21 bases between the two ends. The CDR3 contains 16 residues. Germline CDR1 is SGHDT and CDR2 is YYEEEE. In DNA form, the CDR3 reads TGTGCCAGCACCACCCTCGGAGGGGATAAGGACACTGAAGCTTTCTTT. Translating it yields CASTTLGGDKDTEAFF.

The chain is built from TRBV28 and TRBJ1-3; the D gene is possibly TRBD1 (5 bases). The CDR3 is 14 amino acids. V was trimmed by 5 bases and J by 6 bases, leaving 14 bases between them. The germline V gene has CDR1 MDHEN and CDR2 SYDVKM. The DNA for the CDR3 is TGTGCCAGCAGTCCTCGGGGGGGGGAAAACACCATATATTTT. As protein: CASSPRGGENTIYF.